The next 5 T cell receptor delta chains were all read from a single sample in a study of DNA immune sequencing with unique molecular identifiers. Primers for all 8 TRDV and 4 TRDJ genes amplified genomic DNA in 32-plex. In two to three barcoding PCR cycles, molecules received a 12-nucleotide UMI, then adapter PCR followed. TCRdb re-called the multiplex PCR reads through CATT. Of more than 2,000 delta-chain clones listed, around an eighth were seen once; the top ten hold around 20%. Input material: gamma-delta T cells from PBMCs. The origin of the receptors is a human donor in good health.

A note on this clone: TCRdb's protein, taken from a much larger clone, differs from this DNA's translation at residue 11, likely owing to a read error; the protein displayed comes from the DNA. This chain uses TRDV2 with TRDJ1, with TRDD3 matching 7 bases. This CDR3 has 15 amino acids. Germline CDR1 reads GEAIGNYY; CDR2 reads EKD. The CDR3 region is CACDLLGTNTVKLIF. CDR3 nucleotides: TGTGCCTGTGACCTACTGGGGACGAACACCGTTAAACTCATCTTT.

Comment on this clone: The TCRdb protein comes from a much larger clone and disagrees with this DNA's translation at residue 7, likely due to a read error; the protein given here is derived from the DNA. V usage is TRDV2 and J usage is TRDJ1, with 12 bases that match TRDD3. CDR1 is GEAIGNYY, CDR2 EKD, per germline. The V and J ends lost 3 bases and 0 bases, in that order; junction bases with no gene match: 13. CDR3 length equals 19 residues. The CDR3 protein is CACDEIPTGGYPYTDKLIF. The CDR3 DNA sequence: TGTGCCTGTGACGAGATCCCGACTGGGGGATACCCGTACACCGATAAACTCATCTTT.

This clone ranks as medium-sized. The chain couples TRDV1 to TRDJ2, with 11 bases lining up with TRDD3. The J call is doubtful: the DNA matches TRDJ1 better. The CDR3 has 26 residues. CDR1 is TSWWSYY, CDR2 QGS, per germline. CDR3 in amino acids: CALGEPLPLPTTLYWGIRTDTDKLIF. CDR3 sequence (DNA): TGTGCTCTTGGGGAACCCCTCCCTCTTCCCACTACTTTATACTGGGGGATAAGAACCGACACCGATAAACTCATCTTT.

No V gene was called, and the J gene is TRDJ1; the table's D call, TRDD3, has no DNA check behind it. This CDR3 spans 18 amino acids. As DNA, the CDR3 is TGTGCTCTTGGGGAAGCTCCCTTCCTACCCTGGGGGACCGATAAACTCATCTTT. This encodes CALGEAPFLPWGTDKLIF.

Only a few counts were recorded for this clone. The protein TCRdb gives is from a much larger clone and does not agree with this DNA's translation at residue 8, likely a read error; the protein shown here comes from the DNA. The CDR3: CACDTVPWGQKPYTDKLIF. DNA for the CDR3: TGTGCCTGTGACACCGTCCCTTGGGGACAAAAACCGTACACCGATAAACTCATCTTT. The rearrangement uses TRDV2 and TRDJ1; D possibly corresponds to TRDD3 (5 bases). CDR3 length: 19 amino acids. Germline V gives CDR1 GEAIGNYY, CDR2 EKD. V lost 0 bases and J lost 0, with 22 bases in between.